Listed below are T cell receptor beta chains from one sample, sequenced in a study of shared clonotypes between healthy human individuals. The table came from immunoSEQ multiplex PCR; TCRdb's copy has only in-frame clones and leaves some out. The data show about 580,000 clones, with 98% seen just once and 0.3% held by the top ten. The sample consisted of naive CD8+ T cells sorted from blood. These TCRs come from a man aged 25-45 years in good health. Both conserved end residues are part of each CDR3. The size of a clone is reported for some rows only, either as once, few or many, or as a class for expanded clones.

j_gene	abundance	v_gene	CDR3aa
TRBJ2-1	.	TRBV2	CASHGSYNEQFF
TRBJ2-7	.	TRBV5-1	CASSLTLAGSPEQYF
TRBJ2-5	.	TRBV1	CTSSLAGGRKTQYF
TRBJ2-7	.	TRBV2	CASHPGQGIDEQYF
TRBJ2-1	.	TRBV9	CASSVWDSSYNEQFF
TRBJ2-1	.	TRBV5-8	CASSSTLRTSGNNEQFF
TRBJ1-5	.	TRBV5-1	CASSRGQGANQPQHF
TRBJ2-7	.	TRBV29-1	CSVDTGVSYEQYF
TRBJ1-4	.	TRBV18	CASSPDATNEKLFF
TRBJ2-2	once	TRBV15	CATSPQGLAGTHNTGELFF
TRBJ2-7	.	TRBV7-8	CASSRLSGSSYEQYF
TRBJ2-1	.	TRBV7-6	CASSTGWGEQFF
TRBJ2-7	.	TRBV27	CASSPDRAPYEQYF
TRBJ2-7	.	TRBV7-2	CASSLFRGGGRAISEQYF
TRBJ2-7	.	TRBV11-2	CASSPEGGRRYEQYF
TRBJ2-3	.	TRBV14	CASSQAVLAGTDTQYF
TRBJ2-3	.	TRBV7-2	CASSLAGRVADTQYF
TRBJ2-6	once	TRBV15	CATSRDVNGANVLTF
TRBJ2-1	.	TRBV4-1	CASSRKLGPNEQFF
TRBJ2-5	.	TRBV11-2	CASSTGTSGSETQYF
TRBJ2-7	.	TRBV6-4	CASPRGDRGCYEQYF
TRBJ2-7	.	TRBV6-1	CASSEGRNYEQYF
TRBJ2-1	.	TRBV29-1	CSVEIGRGYNEQFF
TRBJ2-3	.	TRBV5-1	CASSSSYLGQTTDTQYF
TRBJ1-1	.	TRBV6-4	CASSAYPQGAGNTEAFF
TRBJ2-6	.	TRBV6-5	CASSVPSSGANVLTF
TRBJ2-6	.	TRBV5-1	CASSLEGRANVLTF
TRBJ2-7	.	TRBV18	CASSPPHRGSSYEQYF
TRBJ2-1	.	TRBV2	CARDRDRENEQFF
TRBJ1-2	.	TRBV7-9	CASSFYLSAYGYTF
TRBJ2-3	.	TRBV27	CASRSGEVADTQYF
TRBJ1-5	.	TRBV27	CASNGGGNQPQHF
TRBJ2-7	.	TRBV7-6	CASSRSGAEGLYEQYF
TRBJ2-1	.	TRBV9	CASSVRLAGVKNNEQFF
TRBJ2-7	.	TRBV28	CASSLFRDEQYF
TRBJ2-2	.	TRBV29-1	CSVGTVGATGELFF
TRBJ1-5	once	TRBV11-2	CASSLGLGFRGENQPQHF
TRBJ1-5	.	TRBV6-5	CASSYTGSHQPQHF
TRBJ1-4	.	TRBV9	CASSGGYPKEKLFF
TRBJ1-1	once	TRBV29-1	CSVEGDASKAFF
TRBJ1-2	.	TRBV5-1	CASSLGTGVVSSGYTF
TRBJ2-3	.	TRBV5-5	CASSKGLAGDLTDTQYF
TRBJ2-3	.	TRBV15	CATSLNGITDTQYF
TRBJ2-1	.	TRBV7-2	CASSYGGGSSGHSYNEQFF
TRBJ2-7	.	TRBV2	CAKQSGGGYEQYF
TRBJ2-7	.	TRBV14	CASSPLSGEQYF
TRBJ1-3	.	TRBV29-1	CSVALPGNTIYF
TRBJ2-3	.	TRBV9	CASSVVGLPSTDTQYF
TRBJ2-1	.	TRBV4-1	CASSQLAGGAYNEQFF
TRBJ1-1	.	TRBV7-9	CASSFVGTGNEAFF
TRBJ2-3	.	TRBV12-5	CASGWSPNALGIGTDTQYF
TRBJ2-1	.	TRBV27	CASRSGSSYNEQFF
TRBJ2-3	.	TRBV11-2	CASSPEVGSTDTQYF
TRBJ2-1	once	TRBV4-3	CASSQIAGGLDEQFF
TRBJ2-7	.	TRBV7-2	CASSAQGRRFYF
TRBJ2-2	.	TRBV11-2	CASSSGLAGVAGELFF